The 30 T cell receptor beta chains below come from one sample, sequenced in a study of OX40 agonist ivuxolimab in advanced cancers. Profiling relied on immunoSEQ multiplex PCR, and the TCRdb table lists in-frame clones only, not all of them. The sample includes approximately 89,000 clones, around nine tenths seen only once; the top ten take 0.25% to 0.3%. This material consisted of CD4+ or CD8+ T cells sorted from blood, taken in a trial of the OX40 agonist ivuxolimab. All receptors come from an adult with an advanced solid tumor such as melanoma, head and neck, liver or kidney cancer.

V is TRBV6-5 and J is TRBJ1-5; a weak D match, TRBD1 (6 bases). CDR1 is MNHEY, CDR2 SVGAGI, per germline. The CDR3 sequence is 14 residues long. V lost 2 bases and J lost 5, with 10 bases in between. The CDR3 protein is CASSYGPGDQPQHF. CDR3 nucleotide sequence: TGTGCCAGCAGTTACGGGCCAGGGGATCAGCCCCAGCATTTT.

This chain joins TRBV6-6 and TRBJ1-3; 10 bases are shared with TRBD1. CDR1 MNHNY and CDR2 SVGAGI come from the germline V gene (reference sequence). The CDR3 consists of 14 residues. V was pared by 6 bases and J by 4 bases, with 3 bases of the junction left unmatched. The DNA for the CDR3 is TGTGCCAGCAGGGGACAGGGGTCAGGAAACACCATATATTTT. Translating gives CASRGQGSGNTIYF.

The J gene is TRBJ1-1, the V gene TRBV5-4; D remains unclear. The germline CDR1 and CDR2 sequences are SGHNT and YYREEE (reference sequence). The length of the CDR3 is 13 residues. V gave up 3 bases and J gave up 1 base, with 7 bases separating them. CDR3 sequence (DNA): TGTGCCAGCAGCTCCCCGTCGAACACTGAAGCTTTCTTT. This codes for CASSSPSNTEAFF. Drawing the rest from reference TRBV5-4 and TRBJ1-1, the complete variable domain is ETGVTQSPTHLIKTRGQQVTLRCSSQSGHNTVSWYQQALGQGPQFIFQYYREEENGRGNFPPRFSGLQFPNYSSELNVNALELDDSALYLCASSSPSNTEAFFGQGTRLTVV.

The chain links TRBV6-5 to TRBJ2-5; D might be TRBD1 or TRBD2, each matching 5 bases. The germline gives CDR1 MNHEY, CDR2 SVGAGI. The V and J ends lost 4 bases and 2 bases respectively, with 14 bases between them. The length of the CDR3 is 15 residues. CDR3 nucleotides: TGTGCCAGCAGTTCTTCCGGGACGACTCAAGAGACCCAGTACTTC. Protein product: CASSSSGTTQETQYF.

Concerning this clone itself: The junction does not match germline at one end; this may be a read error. The CDR3 bases are TGTGCCAGCAGCTTACTCCAAGGACTAGCGGTCTTC. As protein: CASSLLQGLAVF. V is TRBV11-2 and J is TRBJ2-1, with TRBD2 matching 10 bases. CDR1 and CDR2 (germline): SGHAT, FQNNGV. The CDR3 spans 12 residues.

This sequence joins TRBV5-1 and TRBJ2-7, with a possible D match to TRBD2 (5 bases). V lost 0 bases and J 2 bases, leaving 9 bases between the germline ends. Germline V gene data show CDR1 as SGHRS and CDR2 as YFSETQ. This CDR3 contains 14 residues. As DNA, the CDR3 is TGCGCCAGCAGCTTGGGGGAGAGGGCCTACGAGCAGTACTTC. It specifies CASSLGERAYEQYF.

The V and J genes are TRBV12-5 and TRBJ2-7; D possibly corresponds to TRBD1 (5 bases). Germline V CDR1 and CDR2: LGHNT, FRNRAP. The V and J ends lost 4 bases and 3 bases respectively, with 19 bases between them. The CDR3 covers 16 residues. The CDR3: CASGSPVGRPDYEQYF. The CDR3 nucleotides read TGTGCTAGTGGTTCCCCTGTGGGGCGGCCCGACTACGAGCAGTACTTC.

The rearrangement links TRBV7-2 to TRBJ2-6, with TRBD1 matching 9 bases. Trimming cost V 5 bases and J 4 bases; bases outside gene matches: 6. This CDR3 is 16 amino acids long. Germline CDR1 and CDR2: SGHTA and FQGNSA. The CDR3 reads CASSPQGAVGANVLTF. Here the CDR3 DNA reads TGTGCCAGCAGCCCACAGGGGGCGGTAGGGGCCAACGTCCTGACTTTC.

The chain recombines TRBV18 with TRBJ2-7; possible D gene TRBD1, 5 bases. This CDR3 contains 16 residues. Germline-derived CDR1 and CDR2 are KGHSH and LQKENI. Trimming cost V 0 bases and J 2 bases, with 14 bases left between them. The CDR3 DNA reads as TGTGCCAGCTCACCACCTGCAGGGATCCCCCCCTACGAGCAGTACTTC. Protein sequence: CASSPPAGIPPYEQYF.

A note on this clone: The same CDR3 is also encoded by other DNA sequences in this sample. In nucleotides, the CDR3 is TGTGCCTGGAGTGTAGCAGGGGGCCAGCCCCAGCATTTT. The encoded protein is CAWSVAGGQPQHF. This chain joins TRBV30 and TRBJ1-5; 8 bases line up with TRBD1. Germline CDR1 reads GTSNPN; CDR2 reads SVGIG (reference sequence). The CDR3 is made up of 13 amino acids. J lost 7 bases, V lost 0 bases, and 2 bases had no gene match.

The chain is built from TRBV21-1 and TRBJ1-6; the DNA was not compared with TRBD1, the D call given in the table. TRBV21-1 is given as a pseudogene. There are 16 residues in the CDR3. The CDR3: CASSKRPGQENSPLHF. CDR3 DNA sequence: TGTGCCAGCAGCAAACGGCCGGGACAGGAAAATTCACCCCTCCACTTT.

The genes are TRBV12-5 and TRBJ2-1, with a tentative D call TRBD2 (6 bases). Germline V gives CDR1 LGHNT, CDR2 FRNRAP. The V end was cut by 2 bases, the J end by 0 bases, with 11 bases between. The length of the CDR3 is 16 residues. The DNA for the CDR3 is TGTGCTAGTGGTTTGTTTGTGGGGGGCTCCTACAATGAGCAGTTCTTC. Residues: CASGLFVGGSYNEQFF.

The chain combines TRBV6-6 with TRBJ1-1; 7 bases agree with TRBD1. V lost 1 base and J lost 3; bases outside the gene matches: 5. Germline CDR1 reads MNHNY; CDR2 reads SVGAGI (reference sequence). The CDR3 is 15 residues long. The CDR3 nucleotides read TGTGCCAGCAGTTACTTAAACAGGGGTCACACTGAAGCTTTCTTT. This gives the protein CASSYLNRGHTEAFF.

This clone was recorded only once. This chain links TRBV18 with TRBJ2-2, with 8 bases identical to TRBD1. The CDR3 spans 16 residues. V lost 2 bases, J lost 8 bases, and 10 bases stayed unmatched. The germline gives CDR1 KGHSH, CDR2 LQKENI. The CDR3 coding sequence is TGTGCCAGCTCACCATTACCGGGACAGGCGAGTGGGGAGCTGTTTTTT. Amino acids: CASSPLPGQASGELFF.

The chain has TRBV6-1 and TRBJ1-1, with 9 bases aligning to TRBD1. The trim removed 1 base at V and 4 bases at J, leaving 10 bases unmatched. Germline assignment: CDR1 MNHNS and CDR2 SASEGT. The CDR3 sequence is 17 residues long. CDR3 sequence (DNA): TGTGCCAGCAGTGAAGGGCCCGGGACAGGGAGCGGCACTGAAGCTTTCTTT. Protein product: CASSEGPGTGSGTEAFF.

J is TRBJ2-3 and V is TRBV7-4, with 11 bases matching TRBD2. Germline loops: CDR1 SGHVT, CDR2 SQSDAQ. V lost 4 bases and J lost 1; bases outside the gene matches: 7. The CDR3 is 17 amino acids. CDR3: CASSSSGTSGCTDTQYF. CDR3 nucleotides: TGTGCCAGCAGCTCCTCCGGGACTAGCGGTTGCACAGATACGCAGTATTTT.

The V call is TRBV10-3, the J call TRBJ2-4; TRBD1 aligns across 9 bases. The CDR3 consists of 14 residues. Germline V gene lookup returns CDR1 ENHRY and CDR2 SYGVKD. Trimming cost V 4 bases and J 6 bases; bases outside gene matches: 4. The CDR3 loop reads CAISGGDRANIQYF. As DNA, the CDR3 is TGTGCCATCAGTGGGGGGGACAGGGCAAACATTCAGTACTTC.

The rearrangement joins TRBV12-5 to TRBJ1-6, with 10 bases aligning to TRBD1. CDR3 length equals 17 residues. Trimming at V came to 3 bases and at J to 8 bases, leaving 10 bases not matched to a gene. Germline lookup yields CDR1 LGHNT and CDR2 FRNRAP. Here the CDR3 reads CASGLDRGLGQYSPLHF. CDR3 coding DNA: TGTGCTAGTGGTTTAGACAGGGGGCTCGGGCAATATTCACCCCTCCACTTT.

The CDR3 reads CASSSSAGGYEQYF. The CDR3 region has the DNA TGTGCCAGCAGCTCGTCGGCAGGGGGCTACGAGCAGTACTTC. The chain employs TRBV5-8 and TRBJ2-7, with 7 bases lining up with TRBD1. This CDR3 comprises 14 residues. Germline V gives CDR1 SGHTS, CDR2 YDEGEE. V gave up 3 bases and J gave up 3 bases; unmatched junction bases: 6.

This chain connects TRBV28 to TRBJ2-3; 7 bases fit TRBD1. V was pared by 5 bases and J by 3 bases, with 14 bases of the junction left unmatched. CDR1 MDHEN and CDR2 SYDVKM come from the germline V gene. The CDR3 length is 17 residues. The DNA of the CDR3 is TGTGCCAGCAGTACACAAAGGACAGGACAAAGGACAGATACGCAGTATTTT. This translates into CASSTQRTGQRTDTQYF.

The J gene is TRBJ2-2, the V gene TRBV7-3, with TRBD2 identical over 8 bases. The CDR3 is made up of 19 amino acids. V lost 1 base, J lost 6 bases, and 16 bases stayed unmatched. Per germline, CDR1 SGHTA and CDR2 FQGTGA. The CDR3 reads CASSLSSGRGASRPGELFF. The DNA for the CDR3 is TGTGCCAGCAGCTTAAGTTCTGGGCGGGGGGCCTCCCGGCCCGGGGAGCTGTTTTTT.

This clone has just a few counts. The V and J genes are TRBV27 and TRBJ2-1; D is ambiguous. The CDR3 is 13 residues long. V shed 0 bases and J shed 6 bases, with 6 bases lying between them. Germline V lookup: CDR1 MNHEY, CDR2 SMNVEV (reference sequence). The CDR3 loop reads CASSLSGSNEQFF. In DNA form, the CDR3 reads TGTGCCAGCAGTTTATCGGGGTCCAATGAGCAGTTCTTC.

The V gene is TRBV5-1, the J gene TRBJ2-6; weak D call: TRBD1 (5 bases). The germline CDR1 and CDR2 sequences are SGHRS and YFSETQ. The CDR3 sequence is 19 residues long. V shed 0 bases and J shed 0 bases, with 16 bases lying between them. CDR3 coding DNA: TGCGCCAGCAGCTTGGTGGACATCCGCTTCGGCTCTGGGGCCAACGTCCTGACTTTC. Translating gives CASSLVDIRFGSGANVLTF.

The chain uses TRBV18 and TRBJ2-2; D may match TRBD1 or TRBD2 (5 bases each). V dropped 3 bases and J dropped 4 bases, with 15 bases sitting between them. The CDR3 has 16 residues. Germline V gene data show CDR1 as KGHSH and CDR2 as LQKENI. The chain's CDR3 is CASSPRVGESTGELFF. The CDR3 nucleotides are TGTGCCAGCTCACCCCGGGTAGGGGAGAGCACCGGGGAGCTGTTTTTT.

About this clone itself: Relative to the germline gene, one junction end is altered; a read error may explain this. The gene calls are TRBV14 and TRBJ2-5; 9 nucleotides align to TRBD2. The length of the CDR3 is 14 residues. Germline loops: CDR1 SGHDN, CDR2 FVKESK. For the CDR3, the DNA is TGTGCCAGCAGTTTTCAGCGGGGGGTGCTGGCCCAGCACTTC. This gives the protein CASSFQRGVLAQHF.

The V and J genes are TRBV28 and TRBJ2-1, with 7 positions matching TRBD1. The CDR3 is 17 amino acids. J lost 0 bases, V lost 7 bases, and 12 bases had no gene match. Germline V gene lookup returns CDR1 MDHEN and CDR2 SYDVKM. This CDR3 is CASTSSGTVSSYNEQFF. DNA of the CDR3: TGTGCCAGCACAAGTTCCGGGACAGTTAGCTCCTACAATGAGCAGTTCTTC. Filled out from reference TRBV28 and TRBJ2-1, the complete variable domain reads DVKVTQSSRYLVKRTGEKVFLECVQDMDHENMFWYRQDPGLGLRLIYFSYDVKMKEKGDIPEGYSVSREKKERFSLILESASTNQTSMYLCASTSSGTVSSYNEQFFGPGTRLTVL.

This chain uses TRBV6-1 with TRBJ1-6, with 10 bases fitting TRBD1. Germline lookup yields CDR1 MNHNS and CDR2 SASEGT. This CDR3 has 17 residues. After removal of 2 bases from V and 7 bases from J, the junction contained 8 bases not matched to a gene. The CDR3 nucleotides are TGTGCCAGCAGTGAAATCCCGCGGACAGGGGGAAATTCACCCCTCCACTTT. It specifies CASSEIPRTGGNSPLHF.

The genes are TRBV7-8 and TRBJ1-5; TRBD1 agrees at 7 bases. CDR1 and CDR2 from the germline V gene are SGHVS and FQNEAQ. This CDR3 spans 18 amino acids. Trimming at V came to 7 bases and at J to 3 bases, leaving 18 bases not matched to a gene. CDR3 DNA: TGTGCCAGCACCGATTTAAGAGGGGGCAGGAGACCCAATCAGCCCCAGCATTTT. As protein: CASTDLRGGRRPNQPQHF.

CDR3 amino acids: CASSAPVAYNEQFF. The DNA for the CDR3 is TGTGCCAGCAGCGCACCCGTCGCCTACAATGAGCAGTTCTTC. The V call is TRBV5-4, the J call TRBJ2-1; D not resolved. This CDR3 spans 14 amino acids. The V gene's germline CDR1 is SGHNT and CDR2 YYREEE (reference sequence). Between the trimmed V and J ends, which lost 4 bases and 2 bases, there was a span of 10 bases. The full variable domain, completed using reference TRBV5-4 and TRBJ2-1, is ETGVTQSPTHLIKTRGQQVTLRCSSQSGHNTVSWYQQALGQGPQFIFQYYREEENGRGNFPPRFSGLQFPNYSSELNVNALELDDSALYLCASSAPVAYNEQFFGPGTRLTVL.

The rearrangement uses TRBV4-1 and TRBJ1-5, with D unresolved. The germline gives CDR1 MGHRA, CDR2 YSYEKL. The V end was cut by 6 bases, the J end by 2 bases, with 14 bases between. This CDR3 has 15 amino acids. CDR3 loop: CASRSYSGGNQPQHF. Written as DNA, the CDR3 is TGCGCCAGCAGGTCGTACTCCGGGGGCAATCAGCCCCAGCATTTT.